This record covers a single T cell receptor (beta chain). The CDR3 spans 15 residues. The germline gives CDR1 KGHSH, CDR2 LQKENI. V lost 0 bases and J lost 7, with 13 bases in between. This entry is derived from a study of blood T cell repertoires in COVID-19. Across the study: Nucleic acid was either cDNA or gDNA, and it came from T cells, B-cell-depleted T cells, or PBMCs.

Sequencing used immunoSEQ multiplex PCR; TCRdb keeps in-frame clones, though not all of them. This table holds over 200,000 clones, around 83% found once. The rearrangement joins TRBV18 to TRBJ1-5; weak D call: TRBD1 (5 bases). Input material: peripheral blood. The TCR was taken from a man aged 35 to 55 who had recovered from COVID-19. CDR3 in DNA: TGTGCCAGCTCACCACCAGGAACAGGCGGACAGCCCCAGCATTTT. It specifies CASSPPGTGGQPQHF.